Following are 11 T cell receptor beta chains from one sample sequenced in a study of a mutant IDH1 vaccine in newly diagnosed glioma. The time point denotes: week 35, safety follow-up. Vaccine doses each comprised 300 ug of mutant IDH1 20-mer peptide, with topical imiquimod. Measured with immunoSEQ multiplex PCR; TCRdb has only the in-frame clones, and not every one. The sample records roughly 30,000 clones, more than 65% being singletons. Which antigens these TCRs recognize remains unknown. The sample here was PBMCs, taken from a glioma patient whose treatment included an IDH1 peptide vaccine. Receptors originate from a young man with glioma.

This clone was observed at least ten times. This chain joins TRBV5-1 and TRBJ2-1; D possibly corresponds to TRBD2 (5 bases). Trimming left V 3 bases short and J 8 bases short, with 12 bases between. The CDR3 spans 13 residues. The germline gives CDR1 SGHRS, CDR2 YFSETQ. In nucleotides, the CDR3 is TGCGCCAGCAGCTCGGGATGGGAAGATGAGCAGTTCTTC. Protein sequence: CASSSGWEDEQFF.

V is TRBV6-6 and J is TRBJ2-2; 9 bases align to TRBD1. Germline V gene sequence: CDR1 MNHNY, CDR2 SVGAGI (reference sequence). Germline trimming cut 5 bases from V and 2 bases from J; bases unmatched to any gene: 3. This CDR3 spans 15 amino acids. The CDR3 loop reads CASSTTGGNTGELFF. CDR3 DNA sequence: TGTGCCAGCAGTACAACAGGGGGCAACACCGGGGAGCTGTTTTTT.

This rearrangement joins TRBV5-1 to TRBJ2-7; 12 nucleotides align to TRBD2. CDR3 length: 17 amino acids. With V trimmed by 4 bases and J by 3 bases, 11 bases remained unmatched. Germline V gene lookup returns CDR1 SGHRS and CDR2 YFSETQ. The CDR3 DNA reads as TGCGCCAGCAGCCTCAGGACTAGCGGGACCCTTAACTACGAGCAGTACTTC. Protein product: CASSLRTSGTLNYEQYF.

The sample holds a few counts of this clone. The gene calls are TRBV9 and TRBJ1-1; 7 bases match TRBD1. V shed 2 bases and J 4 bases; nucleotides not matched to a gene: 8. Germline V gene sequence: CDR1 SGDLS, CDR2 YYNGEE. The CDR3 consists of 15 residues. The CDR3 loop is CASSVFSGGGTEAFF. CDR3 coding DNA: TGTGCCAGCAGCGTTTTTTCAGGGGGAGGCACTGAAGCTTTCTTT.

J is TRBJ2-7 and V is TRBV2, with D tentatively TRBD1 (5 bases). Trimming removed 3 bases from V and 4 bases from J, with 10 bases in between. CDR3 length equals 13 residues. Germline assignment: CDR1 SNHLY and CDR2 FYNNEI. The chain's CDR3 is CASSDQGVYEQYF. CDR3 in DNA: TGTGCCAGCAGTGATCAGGGCGTTTACGAGCAGTACTTC.

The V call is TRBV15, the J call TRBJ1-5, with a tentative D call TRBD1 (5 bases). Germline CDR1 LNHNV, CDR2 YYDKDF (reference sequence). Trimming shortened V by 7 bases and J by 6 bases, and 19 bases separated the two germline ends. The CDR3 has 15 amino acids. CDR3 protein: CATTKRNWDAQPQHF. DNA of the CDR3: TGTGCCACCACCAAACGGAATTGGGACGCTCAGCCCCAGCATTTT.

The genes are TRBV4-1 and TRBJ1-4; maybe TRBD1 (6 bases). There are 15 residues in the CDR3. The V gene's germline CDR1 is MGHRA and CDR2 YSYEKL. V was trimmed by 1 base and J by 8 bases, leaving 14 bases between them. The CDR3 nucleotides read TGCGCCAGCAGCCAAGCACAGGGCCAGGGAGAAAAACTGTTTTTT. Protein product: CASSQAQGQGEKLFF.

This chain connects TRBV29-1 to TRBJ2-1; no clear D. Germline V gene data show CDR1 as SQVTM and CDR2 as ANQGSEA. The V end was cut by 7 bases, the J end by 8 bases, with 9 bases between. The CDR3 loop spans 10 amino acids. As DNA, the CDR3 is TGCAGCGCCCGCAACTATGAGCAGTTCTTC. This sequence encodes CSARNYEQFF.

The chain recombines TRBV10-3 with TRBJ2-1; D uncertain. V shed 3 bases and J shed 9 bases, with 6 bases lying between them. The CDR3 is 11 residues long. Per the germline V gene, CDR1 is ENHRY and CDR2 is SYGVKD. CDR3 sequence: CAISEWSEQFF. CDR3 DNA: TGTGCCATCAGTGAATGGAGTGAGCAGTTCTTC.

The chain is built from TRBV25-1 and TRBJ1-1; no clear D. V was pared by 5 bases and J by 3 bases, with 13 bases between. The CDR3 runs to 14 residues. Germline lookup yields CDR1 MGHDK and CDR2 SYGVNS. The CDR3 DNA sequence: TGTGCCAGCAGTTCAGCAGGTTTTTACACTGAAGCTTTCTTT. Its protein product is CASSSAGFYTEAFF.

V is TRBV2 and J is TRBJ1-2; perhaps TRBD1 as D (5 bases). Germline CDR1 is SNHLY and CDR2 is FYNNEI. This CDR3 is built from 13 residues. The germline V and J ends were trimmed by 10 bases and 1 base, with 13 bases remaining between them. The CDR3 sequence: CANGDGFNYGYTF. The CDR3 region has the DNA TGTGCCAACGGGGACGGCTTTAACTATGGCTACACCTTC. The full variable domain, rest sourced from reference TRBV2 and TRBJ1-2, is EPEVTQTPSHQVTQMGQEVILRCVPISNHLYFYWYRQILGQKVEFLVSFYNNEISEKSEIFDDQFSVERPDGSNFTLKIRSTKLEDSAMYFCANGDGFNYGYTFGSGTRLTVV.